The rows below give T cell receptor beta chains drawn from one sample of a study of sequential checkpoint blockade in melanoma. Some clones are missing from TCRdb's copy, which holds only in-frame ones; the method was immunoSEQ multiplex PCR. The data contain 15,000 to 20,000 clones, under 65% of them singletons. The starting material was CD8+ T cells sorted from blood (inferred from file names), obtained from a patient given nivolumab and ipilimumab in sequence. Every receptor here comes from a human donor with melanoma. CDR3s include the opening cysteine and the closing phenylalanine or tryptophan. D genes are given only for firm matches. Clone size, where shown, is once, few, many, or a class for clones that have expanded.

D: -; V: TRBV27; size: -; J: TRBJ2-7; DNA: TGTGCCAGCAGTTTGGCCCAGGACTACTACGAGCAGTACTTC; CDR3: CASSLAQDYYEQYF
D: TRBD2; V: TRBV4-1; size: -; J: TRBJ2-1; DNA: TGCGCCAGCAGCCTCGAACGGACTAGCGGGAACTATGAGCAGTTCTTC; CDR3: CASSLERTSGNYEQFF
D: -; V: TRBV27; size: -; J: TRBJ1-2; DNA: TGTGCCAGCAGTTTATCGGCAGGGGCTAACTATGGCTACACCTTC; CDR3: CASSLSAGANYGYTF
D: TRBD1; V: TRBV13; size: -; J: TRBJ1-2; DNA: TGTGCCAGCAGCCTCGGACAGGGATCCTATGGCTACACCTTC; CDR3: CASSLGQGSYGYTF
D: TRBD1; V: TRBV9; size: -; J: TRBJ2-7; DNA: TGTGCCAGCAGCGTGGAGGGGACAGGGGGTTTCTACGAGCAGTACTTC; CDR3: CASSVEGTGGFYEQYF
D: TRBD1; V: TRBV6-5; size: -; J: TRBJ1-2; DNA: TGTGCCAGCAGCCAACAGGGGGGGACGTATGGCTACACCTTC; CDR3: CASSQQGGTYGYTF
D: TRBD2; V: TRBV5-1; size: -; J: TRBJ2-7; DNA: TGCGCCAGCCCCCCGGGGGGAAGCTACGAGCAGTACTTC; CDR3: CASPPGGSYEQYF
D: -; V: TRBV19; size: few; J: TRBJ2-7; DNA: TGTGCCAGTAGTATCGGCACAGGGAGCTACGAGCAGTACTTC; CDR3: CASSIGTGSYEQYF
D: -; V: TRBV7-8; size: -; J: TRBJ2-7; DNA: TGTGCCAGCAGCTTGGCCAGTGCCCGGCGGCCTGCCGAGCAGTACTTC; CDR3: CASSLASARRPAEQYF
D: -; V: TRBV7-9; size: -; J: TRBJ2-1; DNA: TGTGCCAGCAGCTTAGATACAGGGGGGGATGAGCAGTTCTTC; CDR3: CASSLDTGGDEQFF
D: TRBD2; V: TRBV5-4; size: few; J: TRBJ2-5; DNA: TGTGCCAGCAGCTTGGAGGGTAGCGGGGTTGGGTCCCAGTACTTC; CDR3: CASSLEGSGVGSQYF
D: TRBD1; V: TRBV30; size: once; J: TRBJ2-7; DNA: TGTGCCTGGAGCGGACCCGCCCGGGACAGCTACGAGCAGTACTTC; CDR3: CAWSGPARDSYEQYF
D: -; V: TRBV10-3; size: -; J: TRBJ2-1; DNA: TGTGCCATCAGTGACCGGGAGAGCTCCTACAATGAGCAGTTCTTC; CDR3: CAISDRESSYNEQFF
D: TRBD2; V: TRBV6-5; size: -; J: TRBJ2-1; DNA: TGTGCCAGCAGTTCCATAGCGGGGGGGCCGAGGAATGAGCAGTTCTTC; CDR3: CASSSIAGGPRNEQFF
D: -; V: TRBV7-2; size: once; J: TRBJ1-4; DNA: TGTGCCAGCAGCTTGGTTACGGAAGGGGTAACTAATGAAAAACTGTTTTTT; CDR3: CASSLVTEGVTNEKLFF
D: TRBD1; V: TRBV28; size: medium-sized; J: TRBJ1-2; DNA: TGTGCCAGCAGTTTTTCTACAGGGGGCCACTATGGCTACACCTTC; CDR3: CASSFSTGGHYGYTF
D: -; V: TRBV29-1; size: once; J: TRBJ2-7; DNA: TGCAGCGTTGCGGGTAGGCCAACCATTTCCTACGAGCAGTACTTC; CDR3: CSVAGRPTISYEQYF
D: TRBD1; V: TRBV29-1; size: -; J: TRBJ2-7; DNA: TGCAGCGTTGAAGCTGGACAGGGTTACGAGCAGTACTTC; CDR3: CSVEAGQGYEQYF
D: -; V: TRBV7-9; size: -; J: TRBJ1-2; DNA: TGTGCCAGCAGCTTATCTATTATCCGGGACACCCTGATGGGCTATGGCTACACCTTC; CDR3: CASSLSIIRDTLMGYGYTF
D: -; V: TRBV27; size: once; J: TRBJ1-1; DNA: TGTGCCAGCAGTTTATCCGACTACACTGAAGCTTTCTTT; CDR3: CASSLSDYTEAFF
D: -; V: TRBV19; size: -; J: TRBJ2-7; DNA: TGTGCCAGTAGCCCTCTCTCTGACTCCTACGAGCAGTACTTC; CDR3: CASSPLSDSYEQYF
D: -; V: TRBV6-6; size: -; J: TRBJ1-5; DNA: TGTGCCAGCAGTTACTCGACAGCTAATCAGCCCCAGCATTTT; CDR3: CASSYSTANQPQHF
D: TRBD2; V: TRBV27; size: -; J: TRBJ2-7; DNA: TGTGCCAGCAGTTGGGCGGGAGCCCTCTACGAGCAGTACTTC; CDR3: CASSWAGALYEQYF
D: -; V: TRBV18; size: few; J: TRBJ1-2; DNA: TGTGCCAGCTCACCAGAGGACACGATCTATGGCTACACCTTC; CDR3: CASSPEDTIYGYTF
D: TRBD1; V: TRBV28; size: few; J: TRBJ1-2; DNA: TGTGCCAGCAGTTTAGTGCCTACAGGGGACTCTGGCTACACCTTC; CDR3: CASSLVPTGDSGYTF
D: TRBD1; V: TRBV5-1; size: -; J: TRBJ1-1; DNA: TGCGCCAGCAGCTTGTTCCCAACAGGGGGCACTGAAGCTTTCTTT; CDR3: CASSLFPTGGTEAFF
D: -; V: TRBV27; size: -; J: TRBJ1-6; DNA: TGTACCAGCAGTACCTATAATTCCCCCCTCCACTTT; CDR3: CTSSTYNSPLHF
D: TRBD2; V: TRBV7-8; size: -; J: TRBJ2-3; DNA: TGTGCCAGCAGCTTACCGCGGGAGGGCCTTGTCGCAGATACGCAGTATTTT; CDR3: CASSLPREGLVADTQYF
D: -; V: TRBV27; size: -; J: TRBJ1-2; DNA: TGTGCCAGCAGTCTAATTCCGGGGGGAGTAGGGTATGGCTACACCTTC; CDR3: CASSLIPGGVGYGYTF
D: -; V: TRBV7-2; size: -; J: TRBJ1-2; DNA: TGTGCCAGCAGCTTAGTATGGGAGAATGGCTACACCTTC; CDR3: CASSLVWENGYTF
D: TRBD2; V: TRBV7-9; size: few; J: TRBJ2-1; DNA: TGTGCCAGCAGCTTAGTGCCGTTGGGGACTACGAATGAGCAGTTCTTC; CDR3: CASSLVPLGTTNEQFF
D: -; V: TRBV28; size: -; J: TRBJ2-7; DNA: TGTGCCAGCAGGCACTACGATTTAGAGCAGTACTTC; CDR3: CASRHYDLEQYF
D: TRBD1; V: TRBV7-6; size: -; J: TRBJ1-1; DNA: TGTGCCAGCAGCTCCACGACAGGGAAGGTTTTAGGAAACACTGAAGCTTTCTTT; CDR3: CASSSTTGKVLGNTEAFF
D: TRBD2; V: TRBV15; size: once; J: TRBJ2-5; DNA: TGTGCCACCAATGGACTAGAAGCGCCTCCTGAGACCCAGTACTTC; CDR3: CATNGLEAPPETQYF
D: TRBD2; V: TRBV9; size: -; J: TRBJ2-7; DNA: TGTGCCAGCAGCCCGGGACTAGCGGGCTCCTACGAGCAGTACTTC; CDR3: CASSPGLAGSYEQYF
D: -; V: TRBV2; size: -; J: TRBJ2-5; DNA: TGTGCCAGCAGTGAAGCGGGCTCTCAAGAGACCCAGTACTTC; CDR3: CASSEAGSQETQYF
D: TRBD1; V: TRBV7-2; size: -; J: TRBJ2-7; DNA: TGTGCCAGCAGCTTACCGAGACAGGGAACCGAGCAGTACTTC; CDR3: CASSLPRQGTEQYF
D: -; V: TRBV28; size: -; J: TRBJ2-2; DNA: TGTGCCAGCAGTTTATACGGGGGGCGAGGCACCGGGGAGCTGTTTTTT; CDR3: CASSLYGGRGTGELFF
D: -; V: TRBV9; size: few; J: TRBJ1-1; DNA: TGTGCCAGCAGCGCTGACCCGGACACCGGTGAAGCTTTCTTT; CDR3: CASSADPDTGEAFF
D: TRBD2; V: TRBV28; size: few; J: TRBJ2-5; DNA: TGTGCCAGCAGTTTCCCGTCAGGGACTAGCGGGGGCCAAGAGACCCAGTACTTC; CDR3: CASSFPSGTSGGQETQYF
D: -; V: TRBV27; size: -; J: TRBJ1-2; DNA: TGTGCCAGCAGTTTAGGAGGTGTCTATGGCTACACCTTC; CDR3: CASSLGGVYGYTF
D: TRBD1; V: TRBV9; size: -; J: TRBJ2-7; DNA: TGTGCCAGCAGCGTAGGGGGACAGGGGGCTGACGAGCAGTACTTC; CDR3: CASSVGGQGADEQYF
D: -; V: TRBV5-4; size: -; J: TRBJ2-5; DNA: TGTGCCAGCAATGAGGAGGGTAGGGAGACCCAGTACTTC; CDR3: CASNEEGRETQYF